The 20 T cell receptor beta chains reported below all come from one sample, sequenced in a study of blood T cell repertoires in COVID-19. Data came from immunoSEQ multiplex PCR; TCRdb stores just in-frame clones and leaves some out. The sample holds fewer than 250,000 clones, more than 70% seen once. The sample consisted of peripheral blood. These receptors all come from a woman aged 35 to 49 who had recovered from COVID-19.

The genes are TRBV19 and TRBJ2-5, with 8 bases matching TRBD1. Germline V gene data show CDR1 as LNHDA and CDR2 as SQIVND (reference sequence). V lost 6 bases to trimming and J lost 2 bases; unmatched junction nucleotides: 11. CDR3 length: 16 amino acids. The CDR3 loop reads CASSIGQGNPQETQYF. The CDR3, as DNA: TGTGCCAGTAGCATCGGACAGGGCAACCCACAAGAGACCCAGTACTTC.

This chain connects TRBV30 to TRBJ2-7; TRBD2 matches 14 bases. This CDR3 is built from 15 residues. CDR1 and CDR2 (germline): GTSNPN, SVGIG (reference sequence). V was clipped by 2 bases and J by 7 bases; unmatched bases: 7. The CDR3 loop is CAWSPGLAGVGEQYF. The CDR3 bases are TGTGCCTGGAGTCCGGGACTAGCGGGAGTCGGAGAGCAGTACTTC.

This rearrangement joins TRBV29-1 to TRBJ1-1; D is undetermined. Germline V CDR1 and CDR2: SQVTM, ANQGSEA. The CDR3 loop spans 15 amino acids. V lost 4 bases and J lost 0, with 15 bases in between. The CDR3 region is CSVVLFGGMNTEAFF. In nucleotides, the CDR3 is TGCAGCGTTGTACTTTTCGGCGGGATGAACACTGAAGCTTTCTTT.

The chain employs TRBV9 and TRBJ2-2, with 14 bases matching TRBD2. In germline, CDR1 is SGDLS, CDR2 YYNGEE. The CDR3 loop spans 16 amino acids. Germline trimming cut 4 bases from V and 6 bases from J; bases unmatched to any gene: 5. DNA of the CDR3: TGTGCCAGCAGCTTTCGACTAGCGGGAGGGCCCGGGGAGCTGTTTTTT. Its protein is CASSFRLAGGPGELFF. Combining the CDR3 with reference TRBV9 and TRBJ2-2 gives the whole variable domain DSGVTQTPKHLITATGQRVTLRCSPRSGDLSVYWYQQSLDQGLQFLIQYYNGEERAKGNILERFSAQQFPDLHSELNLSSLELGDSALYFCASSFRLAGGPGELFFGEGSRLTVL.

The chain combines TRBV19 with TRBJ1-5, with D possibly matching TRBD1 (6 bases). V was pared by 3 bases and J by 5 bases, with 14 bases between. CDR3 length: 15 amino acids. Looked up from germline, CDR1 is LNHDA and CDR2 is SQIVND (reference sequence). The CDR3 DNA is TGTGCCAGTAGTATGCGACCGGGGGGCGATCAGCCCCAGCATTTT. Amino acids: CASSMRPGGDQPQHF.

The rearrangement links TRBV4-2 to TRBJ2-1; TRBD2 matches 13 bases. V dropped 1 base and J dropped 5; count of bases not matched to a gene: 5. Germline lookup yields CDR1 LGHNA and CDR2 YNFKEQ. This CDR3 is built from 17 residues. For the CDR3, the DNA is TGTGCCAGCAGCCAAGGGACTAGCGGGAGTAAAAACAATGAGCAGTTCTTC. Encoded protein: CASSQGTSGSKNNEQFF.

V gene TRBV28 combines with J gene TRBJ1-4; 8 bases match TRBD1. The V gene end was trimmed by 5 bases and the J gene end by 8 bases; junction bases not matched to a gene: 10. The germline V gene has CDR1 MDHEN and CDR2 SYDVKM. The CDR3 has 15 residues. This CDR3 reads CASSRADRVGEKLFF. The DNA of the CDR3 is TGTGCCAGCAGTCGCGCGGACAGGGTAGGGGAAAAACTGTTTTTT.

V and J are TRBV7-9 and TRBJ1-3; possibly TRBD1 for D (6 bases). Trimming took 5 bases from V and 0 from J, leaving 14 bases between them. The CDR3 covers 16 residues. Germline V gene lookup returns CDR1 SEHNR and CDR2 FQNEAQ (reference sequence). The chain's CDR3 is CASSPRTVLSGNTIYF. CDR3 DNA: TGTGCCAGCAGCCCACGGACAGTTCTCTCTGGAAACACCATATATTTT.

This clone came up a few times. This sequence joins TRBV2 and TRBJ2-7, with a possible D match to TRBD1 (6 bases). Germline assignment: CDR1 SNHLY and CDR2 FYNNEI. The germline V and J ends were trimmed by 10 bases and 0 bases, with 16 bases remaining between them. This CDR3 contains 14 residues. CDR3 bases: TGTGCCACCCAGAAAACAGGGAGCTCCTACGAGCAGTACTTC. Residues: CATQKTGSSYEQYF.

The chain recombines TRBV5-8 with TRBJ2-7; 8 bases line up with TRBD1. Germline CDR1 is SGHTS and CDR2 is YDEGEE. CDR3 size: 15 residues. Trimming at V came to 4 bases and at J to 0 bases, leaving 6 bases not matched to a gene. As DNA, the CDR3 is TGTGCCAGCAGCCTCTTCCAGGGGGCCTCCTACGAGCAGTACTTC. Amino acid sequence: CASSLFQGASYEQYF.

The table lists this clone with a few counts. This chain connects TRBV19 to TRBJ2-5, with 9 bases that match TRBD1. Unmatched junction bases numbered 9, after V lost 3 bases and J lost 4 bases. In germline, CDR1 is LNHDA, CDR2 SQIVND (reference sequence). There are 16 residues in the CDR3. CDR3 sequence (DNA): TGTGCCAGTAGTATTTGGACAGGGGAATTAGGAGAGACCCAGTACTTC. Amino acids: CASSIWTGELGETQYF. Full variable domain (outside the CDR3, taken from reference TRBV19 and TRBJ2-5): DGGITQSPKYLFRKEGQNVTLSCEQNLNHDAMYWYRQDPGQGLRLIYYSQIVNDFQKGDIAEGYSVSREKKESFPLTVTSAQKNPTAFYLCASSIWTGELGETQYFGPGTRLLVL.

The chain employs TRBV12-5 and TRBJ2-1; 7 bases fit TRBD2. This CDR3 spans 16 amino acids. V was pared by 9 bases and J by 2 bases, with 13 bases of the junction left unmatched. Germline V gene data show CDR1 as LGHNT and CDR2 as FRNRAP. CDR3 sequence reads: CASSRRREWAYNEQFF. For the CDR3, the DNA is TGTGCTAGCTCGAGGAGGCGGGAGTGGGCCTACAATGAGCAGTTCTTC.

This sequence joins TRBV28 and TRBJ2-4; D unclear. Trimming took off 6 bases at V and 1 base at J, with 13 bases between the two ends. This CDR3 region has 15 residues. Looked up from germline, CDR1 is MDHEN and CDR2 is SYDVKM. The CDR3 region is CASRAQYGAKNIQYF. The CDR3 DNA is TGTGCCAGCAGGGCACAGTATGGGGCCAAAAACATTCAGTACTTC.

This sequence joins TRBV2 and TRBJ1-1; a possible D gene is TRBD1 (6 bases). Germline-derived CDR1 and CDR2 are SNHLY and FYNNEI. Trimming shortened V by 7 bases and J by 6 bases, and 12 bases separated the two germline ends. The CDR3 is 12 residues long. CDR3 coding DNA: TGTGCCAGCACCGAACAGGGCTCTGAAGCTTTCTTT. Residues: CASTEQGSEAFF.

The genes are TRBV4-3 and TRBJ2-1; the match to TRBD2 covers 8 bases. V dropped 4 bases and J dropped 7; count of bases not matched to a gene: 3. The CDR3 is 13 residues long. CDR1 is LGHNA, CDR2 YSLEER, per germline. The CDR3 region is CASSLGGDNEQFF. In DNA, the CDR3 is TGCGCCAGCAGCCTCGGGGGGGATAATGAGCAGTTCTTC.

The chain uses TRBV28 and TRBJ1-6; D perhaps matches TRBD1 (5 bases). This CDR3 has 13 residues. V lost 7 bases, J lost 10 bases, and 14 bases lay in between. Per the germline V gene, CDR1 is MDHEN and CDR2 is SYDVKM. CDR3 sequence (DNA): TGTGCCAGCAACGGGGGGACGTGGTCACCCCTCCACTTT. The encoded protein is CASNGGTWSPLHF.

This chain links TRBV7-8 with TRBJ2-1, with 8 bases lining up with TRBD2. V lost 7 bases and J lost 7; bases outside the gene matches: 12. This CDR3 comprises 15 residues. Germline lookup yields CDR1 SGHVS and CDR2 FQNEAQ. This CDR3 reads CASTVGSGMGNEQFF. In nucleotides, the CDR3 is TGTGCCAGCACGGTCGGTAGCGGGATGGGAAATGAGCAGTTCTTC.

This clone occurred once. The chain combines TRBV7-6 with TRBJ2-2; 9 nucleotides match TRBD2. Germline V gene sequence: CDR1 SGHVS, CDR2 FNYEAQ. V dropped 6 bases and J dropped 3; count of bases not matched to a gene: 14. The CDR3 spans 18 residues. Here the CDR3 reads CASSFRLADDFDTGELFF. The CDR3 DNA reads as TGTGCCAGCAGTTTCCGACTAGCGGACGACTTTGACACCGGGGAGCTGTTTTTT.

The V and J genes are TRBV28 and TRBJ1-1, with D possibly TRBD1 on 5 matching bases. The CDR3 loop spans 15 amino acids. The germline gives CDR1 MDHEN, CDR2 SYDVKM. V lost 8 bases, J lost 3 bases, and 19 bases lay in between. This chain's CDR3 is CASLPFGGGYTEAFF. CDR3 nucleotide sequence: TGTGCCAGCCTCCCCTTCGGGGGAGGATACACTGAAGCTTTCTTT. Full variable domain (outside the CDR3, taken from reference TRBV28 and TRBJ1-1): DVKVTQSSRYLVKRTGEKVFLECVQDMDHENMFWYRQDPGLGLRLIYFSYDVKMKEKGDIPEGYSVSREKKERFSLILESASTNQTSMYLCASLPFGGGYTEAFFGQGTRLTVV.

This clone was seen a few times. The gene calls are TRBV7-6 and TRBJ2-2; the match to TRBD1 covers 7 bases. V was clipped by 1 base and J by 4 bases; unmatched bases: 6. The CDR3 has 16 amino acids. Per the germline V gene, CDR1 is SGHVS and CDR2 is FNYEAQ. The CDR3 nucleotides are TGTGCCAGCAGCTTAGACGTGACAGGGTTCACCGGGGAGCTGTTTTTT. It codes for CASSLDVTGFTGELFF.